One T cell receptor beta chain is described in this entry. This clonotype was counted a few times. The antigen this receptor binds is unknown. Base qualities were left out, and no much larger clone turns up one base away. Amplification of TCR beta CDR3 regions was carried out from RNA transcripts. The TCR CDR3 was subjected to a first round of RT-PCR using the HTBI primer set and the Qiagen OneStep RT-PCR kit. Libraries were constructed in a second round of multiplex PCR, after which size selection and purification were carried out. Paired-end sequencing of the libraries was performed with 100 bp reads on an Illumina HiSeq2000. Per the authors' processing: Raw data were processed with SOAPnuke, discarding reads with adapters, uncalled bases, mean Phred below 15, or no exact constant-primer or identifier match. High-quality paired reads were merged with COPE v1.2.5, and unique nucleotide sequences were defined as clonotypes. MiTCR v1.1 was used to align the clonotypes against IMGT TRBV, TRBD and TRBJ reference segments. Analysis was restricted to V-J combinations with a frequency above 0.0001, which covered roughly 99% of repertoires. The TCS score was defined as the ratio of F50 (clonal expansion) to E x V (chaos), calculated using BLOSUM62-based TCRdist between CDR3 peptides within each V-J. Welch's t-statistics and random forest reduced just over 500 V-J features to fewer than 15, which were used in a naive Bayes classifier (R e1071). Starting from the raw public reads, TCRdb applied fastp trimming at Q25, assembled clones with MiXCR and retained in-frame beta chains. Entries are consolidated by CDR3 protein sequence, retaining the most common genes and DNA. What appears here as the V and J calls and clone size reflects TCRdb's work, not the paper's. Recorded for this sample are around 490,000 distinct CDR3 sequences; roughly 21% of them occurred a single time. The ten top clones hold about 45% of the sample.

This specimen comes from a study of T cells in Graves' hyperthyroidism and ophthalmopathy (dated by TCRdb to between 2019 and 2020). As for the study more broadly: Peripheral blood samples were taken at the time of initial diagnosis, prior to any treatment. Following sampling, methimazole starting at 30 mg daily was given to hyperthyroidism patients, and high-dose intravenous methylprednisolone was given to ophthalmopathy patients. In more than five Graves' hyperthyroidism patients, the study also compared T-cell repertoires from thyroid tissue with T-cell repertoires from blood. According to the paper, TCR Vbeta CDR3 sequencing was carried out on approximately 140 peripheral blood samples, which came from over 40 ophthalmopathy, some 73 hyperthyroidism and about 17 progressor patients. To identify distinguishing TCR V-J signatures, a discovery cohort of 90 to 100 patients was used, comprising under 45 with Graves' ophthalmopathy and some 57 with stable Graves' hyperthyroidism. Whether ophthalmopathy could be predicted prospectively was tested in an independent validation cohort made up of 18 to 20 hyperthyroidism patients plus 17 patients who later progressed to ophthalmopathy. For training and testing, the 100 or so patients in the discovery cohort were randomly divided in a 7:3 ratio. Paper-wide results and their limitations: Sample size was not statistically predetermined, and blinding of investigators to group allocation was not performed. Blood samples also contained most of the expanded thyroid clonotypes (frequency above 0.001), which suggests that blood repertoires may reflect thyroid immune responses. In validation, progression to ophthalmopathy was predicted by the model with 55% to 71% sensitivity and roughly 76% specificity, a median of roughly 6.4 months before onset. A 13 V-J signature model separated ophthalmopathy from stable hyperthyroidism, with roughly 88% sensitivity and approximately 81% specificity in cross-validation and 80%/75% in testing.

CDR1 and CDR2 are drawn from the germline V gene: MNHEY, SVGEGT. Reading from cysteine to phenylalanine, the CDR3 counts 14 amino acids. Only the CDR3 portion is preserved as DNA: 42 bases, with reading frame beginning at the first base. V lost 2 bases and J lost 5 bases; the stretch between them is 9 bases long. Moderately to severely active disease, a Clinical Activity Score of at least 3, a NOSPECS grade of at least 4, and a duration under 3 months were present in ophthalmopathy patients. Patients with uncontrolled infections, other autoimmune diseases, pregnancy or lactation were excluded. Clinical symptoms, serum thyroxine and TRAb, thyroid ultrasound, and orbital computed tomography formed the basis for the diagnoses. PBMCs were separated from under 11 ml of fresh peripheral blood using Ficoll-Paque density gradient centrifugation. Trizol reagent was used to extract total RNA, and RNA quality was then checked on an Agilent 2100 Bioanalyzer.

The receptor chain draws on TRBV6-2 or TRBV6-3 and TRBJ2-2; TRBD2 is a possible D gene, resting on 5 matching bases. The sequenced sample consisted of blood. The receptor's source is a middle-aged man with Graves' ophthalmopathy. DNA sequence: TGTGCCAGCAGTTACGCGACTAAAACCGGGGAGCTGTTTTTT. Translation gives CASSYATKTGELFF.